The 28 T cell receptor beta chains reported below all come from one sample, sequenced in a study of blood T cell repertoires in COVID-19. Measured with immunoSEQ multiplex PCR; TCRdb has only the in-frame clones, and not every one. The data hold almost 250,000 clones, with around 89% observed a single time. What was sequenced was PBMCs or T cells enriched from blood (not recorded which). These receptors originate from a woman in her 30s who had recovered from COVID-19.

The chain uses TRBV4-2 and TRBJ2-1, with 8 positions matching TRBD2. From germline, CDR1 is LGHNA and CDR2 YNFKEQ. Unmatched junction bases numbered 11, after V lost 4 bases and J lost 6 bases. The CDR3 sequence is 16 residues long. CDR3 nucleotides: TGTGCCAGCAGCCGAGACCCCGGGACTAGTAGCAATGAGCAGTTCTTC. Protein product: CASSRDPGTSSNEQFF.

The chain couples TRBV10-3 to TRBJ1-1, with 12 bases matching TRBD1. The V gene's germline CDR1 is ENHRY and CDR2 SYGVKD. This CDR3 is 14 amino acids long. J was trimmed by 4 bases and V by 8 bases; bases with no gene match: 5. In DNA form, the CDR3 reads TGTGCCATCCGGGACAGGGGGCAAAGCACTGAAGCTTTCTTT. It encodes CAIRDRGQSTEAFF.

The chain has TRBV5-6 and TRBJ1-2; 8 bases align to TRBD1. The CDR3 extends over 14 amino acids. Germline trimming cut 4 bases from V and 7 bases from J; bases unmatched to any gene: 9. From germline, CDR1 is SGHDT and CDR2 YYEEEE. The CDR3 sequence is CASSPGQALIGYTF. Written as DNA, the CDR3 is TGTGCCAGCAGCCCGGGACAGGCTCTAATTGGCTACACCTTC.

The chain recombines TRBV5-1 with TRBJ1-2, with TRBD1 identical over 7 bases. This CDR3 has 14 residues. Germline V gene data show CDR1 as SGHRS and CDR2 as YFSETQ. V lost 0 bases to trimming and J lost 6 bases; unmatched junction nucleotides: 5. The CDR3 nucleotides read TGCGCCAGCAGCTTGGAGACAGGGAAGAATGGCTACACCTTC. Its translation: CASSLETGKNGYTF.

The rearrangement joins TRBV7-8 to TRBJ1-2, with 8 bases lining up with TRBD1. Germline CDR1 and CDR2: SGHVS and FQNEAQ. The V gene end was trimmed by 5 bases and the J gene end by 2 bases; junction bases not matched to a gene: 10. The length of the CDR3 is 16 residues. The CDR3 region is CASSGDRGDFNYGYTF. For the CDR3, the DNA is TGTGCCAGCAGCGGAGACAGGGGAGATTTCAACTATGGCTACACCTTC.

The chain is built from TRBV10-3 and TRBJ2-3, with TRBD2 matching 15 bases. Trimming took 9 bases from V and 6 from J; bases not matched to a gene: 7. There are 15 residues in the CDR3. Germline V gene data show CDR1 as ENHRY and CDR2 as SYGVKD. Here the CDR3 DNA reads TGTGCCATTATGGGACTAGCGGGAGGAGCGGATACGCAGTATTTT. Its translation is CAIMGLAGGADTQYF.

The gene calls are TRBV19 and TRBJ2-7; D is uncertain. V was shortened by 6 bases and J by 4 bases, with 25 bases between the two germline ends. CDR3 size: 17 residues. Per germline, CDR1 LNHDA and CDR2 SQIVND (reference sequence). CDR3 loop: CASSLTGGAYDFYEQYF. Written as DNA, the CDR3 is TGTGCCAGTAGCTTAACTGGTGGCGCCTACGACTTTTACGAGCAGTACTTC.

J is TRBJ1-1 and V is TRBV27; no clear D gene. CDR1 and CDR2 (germline): MNHEY, SMNVEV (reference sequence). The V end lost 6 bases, the J end lost 6 bases, and 11 bases lay between the germline ends. CDR3 size: 12 residues. CDR3 residues: CASSPGTAEAFF. Written as DNA, the CDR3 is TGTGCCAGCAGCCCTGGTACAGCTGAAGCTTTCTTT.

The chain recombines TRBV7-3 with TRBJ2-1; 9 bases match TRBD2. CDR1 and CDR2 (germline): SGHTA, FQGTGA. This CDR3 spans 15 amino acids. J lost 3 bases, V lost 6 bases, and 6 bases had no gene match. CDR3 in amino acids: CASSSIAGDYNEQFF. The CDR3 bases are TGTGCCAGCAGTTCGATAGCGGGAGACTACAATGAGCAGTTCTTC.

The chain has TRBV30 and TRBJ1-5; 8 nucleotides agree with TRBD1. The CDR3 loop spans 14 amino acids. Germline CDR1 GTSNPN, CDR2 SVGIG (reference sequence). The junction had 6 bases not matched to a gene; V was cut back by 1 base and J by 7 bases. CDR3 bases: TGTGCCTGGAGTGAGCAGGGGGCACGGCAGCCCCAGCATTTT. Its protein is CAWSEQGARQPQHF. Full variable domain (outside the CDR3, taken from reference TRBV30 and TRBJ1-5): SQTIHQWPATLVQPVGSPLSLECTVEGTSNPNLYWYRQAAGRGLQLLFYSVGIGQISSEVPQNLSASRPQDRQFILSSKKLLLSDSGFYLCAWSEQGARQPQHFGDGTRLSIL.

This clone was observed once. The chain uses TRBV4-3 and TRBJ1-2; 8 bases are a match to TRBD1. The germline V gene encodes CDR1 LGHNA and CDR2 YSLEER. The J segment lost 5 bases and the V segment lost 1 base, leaving 12 bases of the junction unmatched. The CDR3 is 17 residues long. CDR3 protein: CASSQGDAGGFSYGYTF. The CDR3, as DNA: TGCGCCAGCAGCCAAGGGGACGCAGGGGGCTTTTCATATGGCTACACCTTC.

J is TRBJ1-5 and V is TRBV30; D not certain. V dropped 0 bases and J dropped 6 bases, with 12 bases sitting between them. The CDR3 extends over 14 amino acids. Germline V gene sequence: CDR1 GTSNPN, CDR2 SVGIG (reference sequence). Here the CDR3 reads CAWSVVGRVQPQHF. Written as DNA, the CDR3 is TGTGCCTGGAGTGTCGTGGGGAGGGTTCAGCCCCAGCATTTT.

The rearrangement links TRBV4-2 to TRBJ2-7, with 10 bases fitting TRBD2. There are 16 residues in the CDR3. CDR1 and CDR2 from the germline V gene are LGHNA and YNFKEQ. After removal of 4 bases from V and 2 bases from J, the junction contained 8 bases not matched to a gene. Written as DNA, the CDR3 is TGTGCCAGCAGCCGAGAGACTAGCGGGCTTCCCTACGAGCAGTACTTC. Its translation is CASSRETSGLPYEQYF.

This rearrangement joins TRBV7-2 to TRBJ2-3; 8 bases align to TRBD1. V dropped 3 bases and J dropped 3; count of bases not matched to a gene: 5. The length of the CDR3 is 15 residues. CDR1 SGHTA and CDR2 FQGNSA come from the germline V gene. CDR3 nucleotide sequence: TGTGCCAGCAGCTTCGGACAGGGAAGTACAGATACGCAGTATTTT. Translated: CASSFGQGSTDTQYF.

J is TRBJ2-5 and V is TRBV6-5, with a possible D match to TRBD1 (5 bases). The V end was cut by 2 bases, the J end by 4 bases, with 17 bases between. The CDR3 loop spans 16 amino acids. In germline, CDR1 is MNHEY, CDR2 SVGAGI. This chain's CDR3 is CASSYGARRFLETQYF. Here the CDR3 DNA reads TGTGCCAGCAGTTACGGGGCGCGTCGGTTTCTAGAGACCCAGTACTTC.

Regarding this clone: The sample carries other DNA sequences with the same CDR3. The chain uses TRBV10-3 and TRBJ1-1; 7 bases map to TRBD1. The V segment lost 4 bases and the J segment 3 bases; nucleotides outside the gene matches: 2. Germline V CDR1 and CDR2: ENHRY, SYGVKD. CDR3 length: 13 amino acids. CDR3 residues: CAISGRGDTEAFF. As DNA, the CDR3 is TGTGCCATCAGTGGCAGGGGGGACACTGAAGCTTTCTTT.

V usage is TRBV11-3 and J usage is TRBJ2-3; 8 positions agree with TRBD2. Germline-derived CDR1 and CDR2 are SGHNT and YENEEA. The ends lost 4 bases at V and 4 bases at J; junction bases unmatched: 1. The CDR3 loop spans 13 amino acids. The CDR3 DNA reads as TGTGCCAGCAGCTCGCGGGAGGCAGATACGCAGTATTTT. It yields the protein CASSSREADTQYF.

Concerning this clone itself: With a much larger clone just one base away, this may be a read error. The rearrangement joins TRBV27 to TRBJ1-1, with no clear D. The CDR3 has 13 amino acids. V was clipped by 5 bases and J by 1 base, with 8 bases between them. From germline, CDR1 is MNHEY and CDR2 SMNVEV (reference sequence). CDR3 loop: CASSQQKNTEAFF. In DNA, the CDR3 is TGTGCCAGCAGTCAACAGAAGAACACTGAAGCTTTCTTT.

The CDR3 nucleotides are TGTGCCATCAGGGGACAGGGAGAGGGGTACGAGCAGTACTTC. It specifies CAIRGQGEGYEQYF. V and J are TRBV10-3 and TRBJ2-7; 9 nucleotides line up with TRBD1. The CDR3 consists of 14 residues. V gave up 6 bases and J gave up 4 bases; unmatched junction bases: 7. In germline, CDR1 is ENHRY, CDR2 SYGVKD.

This clone was recorded a few times. The genes are TRBV7-2 and TRBJ2-3, with 14 bases matching TRBD2. Germline lookup yields CDR1 SGHTA and CDR2 FQGNSA. V trimming: 3 bases; J trimming: 3 bases; junction bases outside the gene matches: 5. There are 17 residues in the CDR3. The CDR3 loop is CASSLGLAGALTDTQYF. The CDR3, as DNA: TGTGCCAGCAGCTTGGGACTAGCGGGAGCGCTGACAGATACGCAGTATTTT.

The chain links TRBV5-1 to TRBJ2-1; the match to TRBD2 covers 9 bases. The CDR3 has 13 amino acids. V lost 7 bases, J lost 6 bases, and 5 bases stayed unmatched. CDR1 SGHRS and CDR2 YFSETQ come from the germline V gene. CDR3 in amino acids: CASSSGMGNEQFF. DNA for the CDR3: TGCGCCAGCTCTAGCGGGATGGGCAATGAGCAGTTCTTC.

The chain carries TRBV3-1 (or the pseudogene TRBV3-2) and TRBJ2-1; D is uncertain. Looked up from germline, CDR1 is LGHDT and CDR2 is YNNKEL (reference sequence). The CDR3 runs to 16 residues. Trimming cost V 1 base and J 6 bases, with 16 bases left between them. The CDR3 here is CASSQGVPVGSNEQFF. In nucleotides, the CDR3 is TGTGCCAGCAGCCAAGGAGTCCCGGTCGGGTCCAATGAGCAGTTCTTC.

This clone has a handful of counts. The chain has TRBV28 and TRBJ1-1; D perhaps matches TRBD1 (5 bases). V lost 6 bases and J lost 4, with 18 bases in between. The CDR3 is 15 amino acids. The germline CDR1 and CDR2 sequences are MDHEN and SYDVKM. CDR3 loop: CASRTTPSGPTEAFF. The CDR3 DNA reads as TGTGCCAGCAGGACCACTCCCTCAGGGCCCACTGAAGCTTTCTTT.

The chain has TRBV9 and TRBJ2-7; 13 bases align to TRBD2. V lost 5 bases to trimming and J lost 5 bases; unmatched junction nucleotides: 10. Germline values: CDR1 SGDLS, CDR2 YYNGEE. CDR3 length: 16 amino acids. The CDR3 region is CASSPGLAGVFDEQYF. The CDR3, as DNA: TGTGCCAGCAGTCCCGGACTAGCGGGAGTATTTGACGAGCAGTACTTC.

This chain connects TRBV4-2 to TRBJ2-1; a weak D match, TRBD2 (5 bases). Trimming removed 0 bases at V and 0 bases at J, with 18 bases between. From germline, CDR1 is LGHNA and CDR2 YNFKEQ. The CDR3 is 19 amino acids. Here the CDR3 reads CASSQDREGRMSSYNEQFF. The CDR3 region has the DNA TGTGCCAGCAGCCAAGATCGGGAAGGGCGAATGAGCTCCTACAATGAGCAGTTCTTC.

The rearrangement links TRBV5-1 to TRBJ2-1; TRBD2 might be the D (5 bases). Germline-derived CDR1 and CDR2 are SGHRS and YFSETQ. V lost 0 bases and J 0 bases, leaving 10 bases between the germline ends. The CDR3 totals 16 residues. DNA of the CDR3: TGCGCCAGCAGCTTGGCACTAACTAGCTCCTACAATGAGCAGTTCTTC. Translation: CASSLALTSSYNEQFF.

This rearrangement joins TRBV5-4 to TRBJ2-3; D is unclear. The CDR3 totals 14 residues. Trimming took off 2 bases at V and 5 bases at J, with 12 bases between the two ends. Germline V gives CDR1 SGHNT, CDR2 YYREEE (reference sequence). The CDR3 DNA reads TGTGCCAGCAGCTTTGGTGCGCGGAAAGATACGCAGTATTTT. It is translated as CASSFGARKDTQYF. The complete variable domain, with remaining parts taken from reference TRBV5-4 and TRBJ2-3, reads ETGVTQSPTHLIKTRGQQVTLRCSSQSGHNTVSWYQQALGQGPQFIFQYYREEENGRGNFPPRFSGLQFPNYSSELNVNALELDDSALYLCASSFGARKDTQYFGPGTRLTVL.

The rearrangement joins TRBV19 to TRBJ2-7, with 11 bases that match TRBD2. V lost 3 bases to trimming and J lost 3 bases; unmatched junction nucleotides: 4. In germline, CDR1 is LNHDA, CDR2 SQIVND (reference sequence). The CDR3 extends over 15 amino acids. The CDR3: CASSMTSGEGYEQYF. The CDR3 nucleotides are TGTGCCAGTAGTATGACTAGCGGGGAAGGCTACGAGCAGTACTTC.